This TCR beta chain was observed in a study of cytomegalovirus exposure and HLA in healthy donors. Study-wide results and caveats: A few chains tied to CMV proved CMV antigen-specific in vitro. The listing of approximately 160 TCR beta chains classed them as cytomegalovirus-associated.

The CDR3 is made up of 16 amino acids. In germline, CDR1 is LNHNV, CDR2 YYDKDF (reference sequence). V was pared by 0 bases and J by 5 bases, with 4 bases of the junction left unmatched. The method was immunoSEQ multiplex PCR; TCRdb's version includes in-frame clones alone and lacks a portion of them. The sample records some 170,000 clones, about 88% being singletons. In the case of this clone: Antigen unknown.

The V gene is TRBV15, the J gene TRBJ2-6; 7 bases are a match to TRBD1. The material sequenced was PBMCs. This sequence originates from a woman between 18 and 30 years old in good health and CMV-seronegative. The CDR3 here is CATSRDSQGRANVLTF. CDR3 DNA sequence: TGTGCCACCAGCAGAGATTCACAGGGGAGGGCCAACGTCCTGACTTTC.